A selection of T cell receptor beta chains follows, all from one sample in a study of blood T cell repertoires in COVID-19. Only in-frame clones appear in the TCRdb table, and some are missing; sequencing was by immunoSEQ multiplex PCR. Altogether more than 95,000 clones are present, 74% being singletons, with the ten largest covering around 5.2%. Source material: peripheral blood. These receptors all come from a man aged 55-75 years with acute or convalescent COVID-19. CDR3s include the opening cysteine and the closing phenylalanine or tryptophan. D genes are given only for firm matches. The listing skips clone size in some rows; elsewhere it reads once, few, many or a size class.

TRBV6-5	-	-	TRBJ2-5	CASSYSVSVTQETQYF	TGTGCCAGCAGTTACTCGGTTTCGGTGACTCAAGAGACCCAGTACTTC
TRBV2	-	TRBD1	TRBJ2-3	CASSSGTGSNTQYF	TGTGCCAGCAGTTCCGGGACAGGGTCAAATACGCAGTATTTT
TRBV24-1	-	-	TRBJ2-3	CATSDLGGGTDTQYF	TGTGCCACCAGTGATTTGGGCGGGGGCACAGATACGCAGTATTTT
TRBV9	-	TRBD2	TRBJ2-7	CASSVFGAGGPMEQYF	TGTGCCAGCAGCGTATTCGGGGCGGGAGGCCCGATGGAGCAGTACTTC
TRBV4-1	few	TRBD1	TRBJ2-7	CASSQEDRAAYEQYF	TGCGCCAGCAGCCAAGAGGACAGGGCGGCCTACGAGCAGTACTTC
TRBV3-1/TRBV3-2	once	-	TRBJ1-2	CASSRDGPSQGYGYTF	TGTGCCAGCAGCCGGGACGGGCCCAGCCAGGGGTATGGCTACACCTTC
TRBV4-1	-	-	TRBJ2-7	CGSLAGSSYEQYF	TGCGGAAGCCTGGCGGGGAGCTCCTACGAGCAGTACTTC
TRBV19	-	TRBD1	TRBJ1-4	CASSGDRVNEKLFF	TGTGCCAGTAGTGGGGACAGGGTTAATGAAAAACTGTTTTTT
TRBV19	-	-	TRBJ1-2	CASSSAGRTYGYTF	TGTGCCAGTAGTAGCGCGGGGAGAACATATGGCTACACCTTC
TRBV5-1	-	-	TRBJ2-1	CASSLGGSSYNEQFF	TGCGCCAGCAGCTTGGGTGGGAGCTCCTACAATGAGCAGTTCTTC
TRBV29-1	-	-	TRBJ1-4	CSARETFNEKLFF	TGCAGCGCCCGAGAGACTTTCAATGAAAAACTGTTTTTT
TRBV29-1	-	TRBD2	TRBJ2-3	CSGQTSGRAIRTDTQYF	TGCAGCGGCCAAACTAGCGGGAGGGCTATACGCACAGATACGCAGTATTTT
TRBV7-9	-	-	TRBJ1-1	CASSLGRANTEAFF	TGTGCCAGCAGCTTAGGGCGGGCGAACACTGAAGCTTTCTTT
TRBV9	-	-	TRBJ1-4	CASSALQGPNEKLFF	TGTGCCAGCAGCGCCCTACAGGGACCGAATGAAAAACTGTTTTTT
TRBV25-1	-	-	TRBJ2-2	CASTGPGRGELFF	TGTGCCAGCACTGGCCCGGGTCGCGGGGAGCTGTTTTTT
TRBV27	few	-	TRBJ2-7	CASRNRVTYEQYF	TGTGCCAGCAGGAACAGGGTAACCTACGAGCAGTACTTC
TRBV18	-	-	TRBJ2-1	CASSLGTNEQFF	TGTGCCAGCTCATTGGGGACAAATGAGCAGTTCTTC
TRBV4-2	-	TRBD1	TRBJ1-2	CASSPGTGRGYTF	TGTGCCAGCAGCCCAGGGACAGGACGCGGCTACACCTTC
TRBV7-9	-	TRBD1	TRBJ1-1	CASSSGQGYTEAFF	TGTGCCAGCAGCTCCGGACAGGGCTACACTGAAGCTTTCTTT
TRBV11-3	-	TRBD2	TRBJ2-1	CASSLAGLGLDEQFF	TGTGCCAGCAGCTTAGCCGGACTAGGTTTAGATGAGCAGTTCTTC
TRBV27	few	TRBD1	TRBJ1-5	CASSLGTGLNQPQHF	TGTGCCAGCAGTTTAGGGACAGGCCTTAATCAGCCCCAGCATTTT